This T cell receptor (beta chain) appears in the sequencing data of a study of T cells in Graves' hyperthyroidism and ophthalmopathy (dated by TCRdb to the late 2010s). Study-level background: Peripheral blood samples were taken at initial diagnosis, before any treatment was given. According to the paper, TCR Vbeta CDR3 sequencing was carried out on approximately 140 peripheral blood samples, which came from around 43 ophthalmopathy, under 85 hyperthyroidism and roughly 17 progressor patients. Once sampling was done, hyperthyroidism patients were given methimazole at a starting dose of 30 mg daily, whereas ophthalmopathy patients were given high-dose intravenous methylprednisolone. The 100 discovery patients were divided at random into training and test sets in a 7:3 ratio. Thyroid tissue and blood T-cell repertoires from six Graves' hyperthyroidism patients were also compared in the study. An independent validation cohort of about 20 hyperthyroidism patients and some 15 patients who later progressed to ophthalmopathy tested prospective prediction of ophthalmopathy. A discovery cohort of about 96 patients, approximately 44 with Graves' ophthalmopathy and approximately 57 with stable Graves' hyperthyroidism, was used to find distinguishing TCR V-J signatures. What the authors observed across the whole study: A 13 V-J signature model separated ophthalmopathy from stable hyperthyroidism, with roughly 88% sensitivity and roughly 84% specificity in cross-validation and 80%/75% in testing. Sample size was not statistically predetermined, and investigators were not blinded to group allocation. Most expanded thyroid clonotypes (frequency above 0.001) were also found in blood, which suggests that blood repertoires may mirror thyroid immune responses. In validation, progression to ophthalmopathy was predicted by the model with 70% to 71% sensitivity and 72.22% specificity, a median of around 5.9 months before onset.

CDR1 LGHDT and CDR2 YNNKEL are derived from the germline V gene (reference sequence). A distance of 11 bases separates the germline ends of V and J, which lose 4 bases and 5 bases respectively. CDR3 length: 13 amino acids, cysteine to phenylalanine. Only CDR3 DNA remains: 39 bases, in frame from the first base. TCR beta CDR3 regions were amplified from RNA transcripts. The TCR CDR3 was subjected to a first round of RT-PCR using the HTBI primer set and the Qiagen OneStep RT-PCR kit. A second multiplex PCR round built the libraries, followed by size selection and purification. The libraries were sequenced on an Illumina HiSeq2000 using paired-end 100 bp reads. As for the authors' bioinformatics: SOAPnuke was used to process the raw data, removing reads that contained adapters or uncalled bases, had a mean Phred below 15, or lacked an exact match to the constant primer or identifier. COPE v1.2.5 was used to merge high-quality paired reads, and clonotypes were defined as unique nucleotide sequences. MiTCR v1.1 was used to align clonotypes to the IMGT TRBV, TRBD and TRBJ reference segments. The analysis included only V-J combinations with a frequency above 0.0001, which together covered around 99% of the repertoires. The TCS score was defined as F50 (clonal expansion) divided by E x V (chaos), with BLOSUM62-based TCRdist calculated between CDR3 peptides within each V-J. Welch's t-statistics and random forest reduced around 550 V-J features to about 12, which were used in a naive Bayes classifier (R e1071). TCRdb reprocessing: public reads trimmed at Q25 with fastp, clones called with MiXCR, in-frame beta chains kept. Each entry merges the rows of one CDR3 protein and shows their most common DNA and genes. TCRdb's processing, not the study's, gives the V and J calls here. This sample has more than 500,000 distinct CDR3 sequences in its table, and 15% to 20% of those were observed once. The top ten constitute roughly 29% of the sample.

Ophthalmopathy patients had moderately to severely active disease, Clinical Activity Score of at least 3, NOSPECS grade of at least 4, and duration under 3 months. The study excluded patients with uncontrolled infections, other autoimmune diseases, pregnancy or lactation. Diagnoses relied on clinical symptoms, serum thyroxine and TRAb, thyroid ultrasound and orbital computed tomography. PBMCs were separated from around 9.1 ml of fresh peripheral blood using Ficoll-Paque density gradient centrifugation. Total RNA was extracted with Trizol reagent, and quality was checked on an Agilent 2100 Bioanalyzer. This clonotype has at least ten counts. Its antigen remains undetermined. No qualities accompany the bases; no much larger clone lies one base away.

Sequencing was performed on blood. The V and J genes are TRBV3-1 and TRBJ1-1; no D gene call is confident. The receptor's source is a woman aged 25 to 45 with Graves' ophthalmopathy. CDR3 region: CASSRSGDTEAFF. In nucleotides, the sequence is TGTGCCAGCAGCCGTTCAGGTGATACTGAAGCTTTCTTT.